This TCR beta chain was captured by sequencing in a study of cytomegalovirus exposure and HLA in healthy donors. Overall study findings and caveats: In vitro confirmation showed three CMV-associated chains to be CMV antigen specific. Some V segments, TRBV6-2 and TRBV6-3 among them, were indistinguishable and were therefore excluded. The classifier reportedly diagnosed cytomegalovirus status with high sensitivity and specificity. When a later analysis compared HLA-associated TCR beta chains with equally common others, the HLA-associated chains turned out to be more clonally expanded and to have lower generation probabilities.

Comments on this clone: Its antigen remains unidentified.

Both 60 Vbeta primers and 13 Jbeta primers went into the PCR. Only in-frame clones appear in the TCRdb table, and some are missing; sequencing was by immunoSEQ multiplex PCR. The table has about 120,000 clones, 70% to 80% seen once. The V gene's germline CDR1 is LNHDA and CDR2 SQIVND (reference sequence). V dropped 0 bases and J dropped 1 base, with 6 bases sitting between them. The CDR3 has 14 residues. The receptor was derived from a man aged 40-49 years in good health and CMV-seropositive. The specimen sequenced was PBMCs. The chain has TRBV19 and TRBJ1-2; D not resolved. The CDR3 nucleotides read TGTGCCAGTAGTATAGAGCGGATTAACTATGGCTACACCTTC. This encodes CASSIERINYGYTF.